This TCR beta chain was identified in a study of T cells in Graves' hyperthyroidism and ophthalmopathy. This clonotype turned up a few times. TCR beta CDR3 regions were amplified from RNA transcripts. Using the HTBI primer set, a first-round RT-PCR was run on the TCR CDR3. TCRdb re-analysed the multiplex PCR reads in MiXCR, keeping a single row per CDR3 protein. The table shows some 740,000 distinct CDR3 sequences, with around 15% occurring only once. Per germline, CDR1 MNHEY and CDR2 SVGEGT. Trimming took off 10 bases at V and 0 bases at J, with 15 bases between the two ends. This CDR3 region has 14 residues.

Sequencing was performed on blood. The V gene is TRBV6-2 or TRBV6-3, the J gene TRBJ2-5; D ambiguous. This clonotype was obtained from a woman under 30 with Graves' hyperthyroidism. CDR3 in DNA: TGTGCCACCGTTTTTGCTCTGAACCAAGAGACCCAGTACTTC. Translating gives CATVFALNQETQYF.